The 28 T cell receptor beta chains below all came from one sample that was sequenced in a study of PD-1 blockade in classical Hodgkin lymphoma. All patients experienced relapse after autologous stem cell transplantation, and brentuximab vedotin exposure was variable. Some clones are missing from TCRdb's copy, which holds only in-frame ones; the method was immunoSEQ multiplex PCR. The sample lists about 94,000 clones, roughly 87% occurring once. The sequences come from peripheral blood mononuclear cells (PBMCs), collected before the second cycle of nivolumab. Receptor source: a human donor with classical Hodgkin lymphoma.

The J gene is TRBJ2-1, the V gene TRBV27; possibly TRBD2 for D (5 bases). With 6 bases removed from V and 0 bases from J, the gap between germline ends came to 12 bases. Per the germline V gene, CDR1 is MNHEY and CDR2 is SMNVEV (reference sequence). The CDR3 is made up of 15 amino acids. In DNA, the CDR3 is TGTGCCAGCAGGCCTCCTGGGAGCTCCTACAATGAGCAGTTCTTC. This sequence encodes CASRPPGSSYNEQFF.

CDR3 loop: CASSKARLPGQGAMNTEAFF. The CDR3 DNA reads TGTGCCAGCAGCAAAGCAAGACTACCGGGACAGGGGGCCATGAACACTGAAGCTTTCTTT. The chain uses TRBV21-1 and TRBJ1-1; the table names TRBD1, a call not compared with the DNA. TRBV21-1 is a documented pseudogene. The CDR3 is made up of 20 amino acids.

This rearrangement joins TRBV19 to TRBJ1-3; D unresolved. CDR3 length: 14 amino acids. Germline lookup yields CDR1 LNHDA and CDR2 SQIVND (reference sequence). Trimming took 4 bases from V and 0 from J, leaving 7 bases between them. CDR3 coding DNA: TGTGCCAGTAGTAGGATTGACTCTGGAAACACCATATATTTT. This gives the protein CASSRIDSGNTIYF.

J is TRBJ2-7 and V is TRBV5-1; no reliable D call. Germline CDR1 is SGHRS and CDR2 is YFSETQ. V lost 0 bases and J 2 bases, leaving 9 bases between the germline ends. The CDR3 totals 14 residues. The CDR3 here is CASSLVSRTYEQYF. The CDR3 bases are TGCGCCAGCAGCTTGGTGTCTCGTACCTACGAGCAGTACTTC. Filled out from reference TRBV5-1 and TRBJ2-7, the complete variable domain reads KAGVTQTPRYLIKTRGQQVTLSCSPISGHRSVSWYQQTPGQGLQFLFEYFSETQRNKGNFPGRFSGRQFSNSRSEMNVSTLELGDSALYLCASSLVSRTYEQYFGPGTRLTVT.

The chain combines TRBV27 with TRBJ2-7; 10 bases are shared with TRBD1. Germline V gives CDR1 MNHEY, CDR2 SMNVEV (reference sequence). The ends lost 4 bases at V and 3 bases at J; junction bases unmatched: 9. The CDR3 contains 16 residues. DNA for the CDR3: TGTGCCAGCAGTTCCCCCGGGACAGGGGAGTTCTACGAGCAGTACTTC. Its protein is CASSSPGTGEFYEQYF.

This chain links TRBV9 with TRBJ2-3; 9 bases agree with TRBD2. From germline, CDR1 is SGDLS and CDR2 YYNGEE. Trimming took 3 bases from V and 4 from J; bases not matched to a gene: 21. This CDR3 comprises 20 residues. CDR3 sequence reads: CASSAPYGSGRSDLSDTQYF. The CDR3 DNA reads TGTGCCAGCAGCGCTCCGTATGGTAGCGGGAGATCGGATTTGTCAGATACGCAGTATTTT.

The chain joins TRBV6-5 to TRBJ2-2; TRBD2 might be the D (6 bases). The length of the CDR3 is 15 residues. Trimming cost V 6 bases and J 1 base, with 12 bases left between them. Germline CDR1 is MNHEY and CDR2 is SVGAGI. The CDR3 sequence is CASSEGLGNTGELFF. CDR3 nucleotides: TGTGCCAGCAGCGAGGGACTGGGGAACACCGGGGAGCTGTTTTTT.

The chain is built from TRBV7-8 and TRBJ2-3; D is uncertain. This CDR3 region has 15 residues. From germline, CDR1 is SGHVS and CDR2 FQNEAQ. Trimming shortened V by 10 bases and J by 1 base, and 18 bases separated the two germline ends. The CDR3 bases are TGTGCCACCGTCAAACGTGCAGGCGGCACAGATACGCAGTATTTT. Translated, it gives CATVKRAGGTDTQYF. Based on the CDR3 plus reference TRBV7-8 and TRBJ2-3, the full variable domain is GAGVSQSPRYKVAKRGQDVALRCDPISGHVSLFWYQQALGQGPEFLTYFQNEAQLDKSGLPSDRFFAERPEGSVSTLKIQRTQQEDSAVYLCATVKRAGGTDTQYFGPGTRLTVL.

The gene calls are TRBV4-1 and TRBJ2-1, with D hard to call. This CDR3 is built from 11 residues. Germline V CDR1 and CDR2: MGHRA, YSYEKL. Trimming cost V 6 bases and J 3 bases, with 3 bases left between them. The CDR3 region has the DNA TGCGCCAGCAGACACTACAATGAGCAGTTCTTC. Protein product: CASRHYNEQFF.

The chain recombines TRBV21-1 with TRBJ2-7; the table's TRBD2 call for D was not verified on the DNA. TRBV21-1 is a documented pseudogene. The length of the CDR3 is 18 residues. As DNA, the CDR3 is TGTGCCAGCAGCAAAGCACAGGCGTCTAGCGGGGGGAGCTACGAGCAGTACTTC. Protein product: CASSKAQASSGGSYEQYF.

The rearrangement uses TRBV20-1 and TRBJ1-1; D gene uncertain. Between the trimmed V and J ends, which lost 7 bases and 1 base, there was a span of 7 bases. CDR1 and CDR2 from the germline V gene are DFQATT and SNEGSKA (reference sequence). The CDR3 consists of 11 residues. The CDR3 sequence is CSGDKNTEAFF. CDR3 coding DNA: TGCAGTGGCGACAAGAACACTGAAGCTTTCTTT.

V is TRBV4-2 and J is TRBJ2-1, with D possibly being TRBD2 (7 bases). V was shortened by 0 bases and J by 7 bases, with 13 bases between the two germline ends. Germline V gene data show CDR1 as LGHNA and CDR2 as YNFKEQ. The CDR3 spans 15 residues. The CDR3 here is CASSQEGGLLNEQFF. Here the CDR3 DNA reads TGTGCCAGCAGCCAAGAGGGGGGGCTTCTTAATGAGCAGTTCTTC.

This chain connects TRBV11-2 to TRBJ1-5; 7 bases line up with TRBD1. Germline CDR1 is SGHAT and CDR2 is FQNNGV. The CDR3 is 15 amino acids. Losses at the gene ends were 2 bases for V and 1 base for J; bases not matched to a gene: 2. The CDR3 loop reads CASSLRGQSNQPQHF. CDR3 coding DNA: TGTGCCAGCAGCTTAAGGGGACAGAGCAATCAGCCCCAGCATTTT.

This clone was detected only once. The chain joins TRBV9 to TRBJ2-5; D ambiguous. The CDR3 consists of 14 residues. Germline CDR1 reads SGDLS; CDR2 reads YYNGEE. The ends were cut back, 1 base at V and 5 bases at J, with 12 bases in the middle. In nucleotides, the CDR3 is TGTGCCAGCAGCGTAAGTCACATGAGGGAGACCCAGTACTTC. It is translated as CASSVSHMRETQYF. Looking up the rest from reference TRBV9 and TRBJ2-5 gives the full variable domain: DSGVTQTPKHLITATGQRVTLRCSPRSGDLSVYWYQQSLDQGLQFLIQYYNGEERAKGNILERFSAQQFPDLHSELNLSSLELGDSALYFCASSVSHMRETQYFGPGTRLLVL.

This clone was counted a few times. This chain joins TRBV11-3 and TRBJ2-1; no clear D. The CDR3 length is 14 residues. Germline values: CDR1 SGHNT, CDR2 YENEEA. V gave up 5 bases and J gave up 2 bases, with 10 bases separating them. The CDR3 bases are TGTGCCAGCAGCCGCGACGGAACCTACAATGAGCAGTTCTTC. This gives the protein CASSRDGTYNEQFF.

This chain links TRBV5-1 with TRBJ2-1; D uncertain. Per germline, CDR1 SGHRS and CDR2 YFSETQ. The V and J ends lost 2 bases and 9 bases respectively, with 6 bases between them. The CDR3 consists of 11 residues. The CDR3 DNA sequence: TGCGCCAGCAGCTTTGGGCCTGAGCAGTTCTTC. This codes for CASSFGPEQFF.

This clone was picked up one time. The rearrangement links TRBV27 to TRBJ2-7, with D tentatively TRBD1 or TRBD2 (5 bases each). V was clipped by 5 bases and J by 5 bases, with 16 bases between them. The germline V gene encodes CDR1 MNHEY and CDR2 SMNVEV (reference sequence). The CDR3 runs 14 residues. The chain's CDR3 is CASSPGPGTDEQYF. The CDR3 DNA sequence: TGTGCCAGCAGTCCGGGACCGGGAACAGACGAGCAGTACTTC.

The gene calls are TRBV4-2 and TRBJ1-5; D is uncertain. The CDR3 is 14 amino acids. Germline CDR1 LGHNA, CDR2 YNFKEQ. The ends were cut back, 0 bases at V and 4 bases at J, with 7 bases in the middle. In nucleotides, the CDR3 is TGTGCCAGCAGCCAAGACCGGATAAATCAGCCCCAGCATTTT. This gives the protein CASSQDRINQPQHF.

This chain connects TRBV10-3 to TRBJ2-1; 8 nucleotides line up with TRBD1. Trimming at V came to 7 bases and at J to 4 bases, leaving 9 bases not matched to a gene. This CDR3 has 15 amino acids. CDR1 is ENHRY and CDR2 is SYGVKD in the germline V gene. CDR3 sequence: CAITPDRGGYNEQFF. The CDR3 DNA sequence: TGTGCCATCACCCCCGACAGGGGCGGTTACAATGAGCAGTTCTTC.

The rearrangement links TRBV5-4 to TRBJ1-6; 7 positions agree with TRBD1. With 4 bases clipped from V and 5 bases from J, the junction kept 12 bases outside the gene matches. CDR3 length: 17 amino acids. Per germline, CDR1 SGHNT and CDR2 YYREEE (reference sequence). This CDR3 is CASSPWTGHFNNSPLHF. The CDR3 region has the DNA TGTGCCAGCAGCCCCTGGACAGGACACTTCAATAATTCACCCCTCCACTTT.

V usage is TRBV15 and J usage is TRBJ1-2; tentative D call: TRBD1 (5 bases). The CDR3 loop spans 15 amino acids. Trimming stripped 0 bases from V and 1 base from J, with 9 bases between. Germline values: CDR1 LNHNV, CDR2 YYDKDF (reference sequence). CDR3 nucleotides: TGTGCCACCAGCAGAGATCTGACAGTTAACTATGGCTACACCTTC. Its translation: CATSRDLTVNYGYTF.

This clone came up a few times. The chain couples TRBV23-1 to TRBJ2-7; D is undetermined. TRBV23-1 is given ORF status, its function remaining uncertain. Trimming removed 4 bases at V and 3 bases at J, with 16 bases between. The CDR3 loop spans 15 amino acids. The chain's CDR3 is CASSLWAQLNYEQYF. CDR3 bases: TGCGCCAGCAGTCTTTGGGCCCAACTTAACTACGAGCAGTACTTC.

The chain is built from TRBV5-6 and TRBJ2-1, with D tentatively TRBD2 (5 bases). The germline V gene has CDR1 SGHDT and CDR2 YYEEEE. The CDR3 is 14 residues long. The V end was cut by 4 bases, the J end by 0 bases, with 8 bases between. CDR3 in amino acids: CASSEGGSYNEQFF. The CDR3, as DNA: TGTGCCAGCAGCGAGGGTGGCTCCTACAATGAGCAGTTCTTC.

CDR3 nucleotide sequence: TGCGCCAGCAGCTTGATTCAGGGGCTTAGGGCCAACGTCCTGACTTTC. The encoded protein is CASSLIQGLRANVLTF. The chain is built from TRBV5-1 and TRBJ2-6; weak D call: TRBD1 (6 bases). The length of the CDR3 is 16 residues. Trimming pared 1 base from V and 5 bases from J, leaving 13 bases between. Germline V gene data show CDR1 as SGHRS and CDR2 as YFSETQ.

The V call is TRBV29-1, the J call TRBJ2-2, with 15 bases that match TRBD2. V lost 5 bases, J lost 1 base, and 2 bases stayed unmatched. This CDR3 comprises 16 residues. In germline, CDR1 is SQVTM, CDR2 ANQGSEA. CDR3 in DNA: TGCAGCGTTCGGACTAGCGGGAGGGAGAACACCGGGGAGCTGTTTTTT. This codes for CSVRTSGRENTGELFF.

The CDR3 DNA is TGTGCCACCAGCAGAGTAATGGACAGCCCGTTCTTC. This codes for CATSRVMDSPFF. The chain couples TRBV15 to TRBJ2-1, with TRBD1 as a possible D gene (6 bases). CDR1 and CDR2 (germline): LNHNV, YYDKDF (reference sequence). This CDR3 is built from 12 residues. V lost 1 base and J 15 bases, leaving 13 bases between the germline ends.

The chain has TRBV11-2 and TRBJ2-7; TRBD2 matches 12 bases. The CDR3 spans 16 residues. The germline CDR1 and CDR2 sequences are SGHAT and FQNNGV. V was pared by 5 bases and J by 4 bases, with 9 bases of the junction left unmatched. CDR3 bases: TGTGCCAGCAGCAACGGACTAGCGGGGAAATCTTACGAGCAGTACTTC. This codes for CASSNGLAGKSYEQYF. Full variable domain (rest looked up from reference TRBV11-2 and TRBJ2-7): EAGVAQSPRYKIIEKRQSVAFWCNPISGHATLYWYQQILGQGPKLLIQFQNNGVVDDSQLPKDRFSAERLKGVDSTLKIQPAKLEDSAVYLCASSNGLAGKSYEQYFGPGTRLTVT.

The chain joins TRBV9 to TRBJ2-6; TRBD1 might be the D (5 bases). The CDR3 extends over 18 amino acids. The V end lost 4 bases, the J end lost 1 base, and 18 bases lay between the germline ends. From germline, CDR1 is SGDLS and CDR2 YYNGEE. CDR3 nucleotide sequence: TGTGCCAGCAGCCTCCAGACAGTGCTGACTTCTGGGGCCAACGTCCTGACTTTC. Protein product: CASSLQTVLTSGANVLTF.